The 10 T cell receptor beta chains reported below all come from one sample, sequenced in a study of shared clonotypes between healthy human individuals. Here immunoSEQ multiplex PCR was the method, and the copy in TCRdb shows in-frame clones only, minus some. The sample consists of some 980,000 clones, about 80% of them appearing once. The source material was memory CD4+ T cells sorted from blood. Subset of the sample: CD45RA-negative fraction. Receptor source: a young man in good health.

The V gene is TRBV6-1, the J gene TRBJ2-1; D uncertain. The V gene lost 7 bases and the J gene lost 6 bases, with 10 bases spanning the gap. Per the germline V gene, CDR1 is MNHNS and CDR2 is SASEGT. There are 12 residues in the CDR3. CDR3 DNA sequence: TGTGCCAGCATCAGGATGTTCAATGAGCAGTTCTTC. Its translation is CASIRMFNEQFF.

This chain links TRBV23-1 with TRBJ1-5, with D uncertain. TRBV23-1 is assigned to the ORF class and has an uncertain function. The V and J ends lost 0 bases and 1 base respectively, with 16 bases between them. The CDR3 is 18 amino acids. The chain's CDR3 is CASSQSPTSDGSNQPQHF. DNA for the CDR3: TGCGCCAGCAGTCAATCGCCCACATCGGACGGGAGCAATCAGCCCCAGCATTTT.

The chain links TRBV25-1 to TRBJ1-6, with no clear D. In germline, CDR1 is MGHDK, CDR2 SYGVNS. V lost 6 bases, J lost 6 bases, and 12 bases lay in between. This CDR3 region has 14 residues. CDR3 sequence: CASRGQQANSPLHF. In DNA, the CDR3 is TGTGCCAGCAGAGGGCAGCAGGCTAATTCACCCCTCCACTTT.

This chain connects TRBV12-5 to TRBJ2-3; 11 nucleotides line up with TRBD1. V lost 5 bases and J lost 3; bases outside the gene matches: 7. The length of the CDR3 is 16 residues. Germline V gives CDR1 LGHNT, CDR2 FRNRAP. The chain's CDR3 is CASGTGTGGGTDTQYF. CDR3 in DNA: TGTGCTAGTGGTACCGGGACAGGGGGAGGTACAGATACGCAGTATTTT.

This chain links TRBV5-1 with TRBJ2-3; weak D call: TRBD2 (6 bases). The length of the CDR3 is 16 residues. Germline CDR1 and CDR2: SGHRS and YFSETQ. Trimming left V 0 bases short and J 4 bases short, with 15 bases between. The CDR3 bases are TGCGCCAGCAGCTTGGCCCCGGGTAGCGGTTCAGATACGCAGTATTTT. Its translation: CASSLAPGSGSDTQYF. The full variable domain, completed using reference TRBV5-1 and TRBJ2-3, is KAGVTQTPRYLIKTRGQQVTLSCSPISGHRSVSWYQQTPGQGLQFLFEYFSETQRNKGNFPGRFSGRQFSNSRSEMNVSTLELGDSALYLCASSLAPGSGSDTQYFGPGTRLTVL.

The V call is TRBV29-1, the J call TRBJ2-7; D remains ambiguous. This CDR3 contains 12 residues. Deletions cut 6 bases from V and 0 bases from J, with 9 bases between. Germline CDR1 SQVTM, CDR2 ANQGSEA. The CDR3 loop reads CSVRPSSYEQYF. CDR3 nucleotide sequence: TGCAGCGTGCGGCCAAGCTCCTACGAGCAGTACTTC.

The chain has TRBV27 and TRBJ1-5, with 10 bases aligning to TRBD1. After removal of 5 bases from V and 2 bases from J, the junction contained 6 bases not matched to a gene. The CDR3 contains 16 residues. Germline assignment: CDR1 MNHEY and CDR2 SMNVEV (reference sequence). The chain's CDR3 is CASSRQGAIGNQPQHF. CDR3 sequence (DNA): TGTGCCAGCAGTCGACAGGGGGCGATCGGCAATCAGCCCCAGCATTTT.

The rearrangement links TRBV5-4 to TRBJ1-1; D is ambiguous. Looked up from germline, CDR1 is SGHNT and CDR2 is YYREEE (reference sequence). The CDR3 is made up of 13 amino acids. The germline V and J ends were trimmed by 4 bases and 2 bases, with 9 bases remaining between them. The CDR3 nucleotides read TGTGCCAGCAGCATTCCCAGCAACACTGAAGCTTTCTTT. It yields the protein CASSIPSNTEAFF.

The V call is TRBV9, the J call TRBJ2-5; D not certain. V was cut by 3 bases and J by 7 bases, with 13 bases left in between. The germline gives CDR1 SGDLS, CDR2 YYNGEE. The CDR3 is made up of 13 amino acids. The CDR3 nucleotides read TGTGCCAGCAGCGGGGCCCCCAAGACGACCCAGTACTTC. Amino acid sequence: CASSGAPKTTQYF.

V usage is TRBV5-1 and J usage is TRBJ2-3; no clear D. The V end was cut by 7 bases, the J end by 2 bases, with 17 bases between. Germline V gene sequence: CDR1 SGHRS, CDR2 YFSETQ. The CDR3 totals 15 residues. The CDR3: CASRSNAKHTDTQYF. In DNA, the CDR3 is TGCGCCAGCCGATCCAACGCGAAGCACACAGATACGCAGTATTTT.